Below, one T cell receptor beta chain is given with its context. The antigen is unknown. This CDR3 comprises 12 residues. Trimming left V 2 bases short and J 15 bases short, with 15 bases between. Germline V gene data show CDR1 as SGHTA and CDR2 as FQGTGA. This entry belongs to a study of T cell responses to AZD1222 COVID-19 vaccine. Study findings and constraints: Across the whole spike, CD4 TCRs peaked at regions 160-218 and 743-854. Receipt of two AZD1222 doses was followed by a rise in Spike-specific TCR breadth and depth. The study identified only 6 or 7 AZD1222 recipients as seropositive at baseline.

Here immunoSEQ multiplex PCR was the method, and the copy in TCRdb shows in-frame clones only, minus some. The sample yields 130,000 to 150,000 clones, around 93% seen once. The sample was peripheral blood, taken on day 0 of AZD1222 vaccination. This TCR derives from an adult in good health. The V call is TRBV7-3, the J call TRBJ2-3, with D perhaps TRBD2 (7 bases). The CDR3, as DNA: TGTGCCAGCAGCTTAGGCGGGGGCCTTAAATATTTT. This codes for CASSLGGGLKYF.